This is a list of T cell receptor beta chains from one sample in a study of blood T cell repertoires in COVID-19. Profiled with immunoSEQ multiplex PCR; TCRdb holds only in-frame clones, not every one. The repertoire holds 55,000 to 70,000 clones, with roughly 90% as singletons. The material sequenced was peripheral blood. The receptors derive from a man in his forties or fifties with COVID-19, enrolled during active disease. CDR3s include the opening cysteine and the closing phenylalanine or tryptophan. The order of the fields is J gene, clone size, D gene, V gene, CDR3 protein, CDR3 DNA. The D gene is left open where the match is weak. Part of the rows lack a size; the others show once, few, many or a class for expanded clones.

j_gene: TRBJ2-6
abundance: -
d_gene: -
v_gene: TRBV5-1
CDR3aa: CASSFRYAGSSPGANVLTF
CDR3nt: TGCGCCAGCAGCTTTAGGTATGCAGGGTCAAGCCCTGGGGCCAACGTCCTGACTTTC

j_gene: TRBJ1-3
abundance: -
d_gene: TRBD1
v_gene: TRBV6-6
CDR3aa: CASSGTDSGNTIYF
CDR3nt: TGTGCCAGCAGCGGGACAGACTCTGGAAACACCATATATTTT

j_gene: TRBJ2-2
abundance: -
d_gene: TRBD2
v_gene: TRBV30
CDR3aa: CAWTSGGANTGELFF
CDR3nt: TGTGCCTGGACTAGCGGGGGGGCGAACACCGGGGAGCTGTTTTTT

j_gene: TRBJ2-5
abundance: -
d_gene: -
v_gene: TRBV5-1
CDR3aa: CASSLDGLETQYF
CDR3nt: TGCGCCAGCAGCTTGGACGGTTTAGAGACCCAGTACTTC

j_gene: TRBJ1-1
abundance: -
d_gene: -
v_gene: TRBV19
CDR3aa: CASSIGRGNTEAFF
CDR3nt: TGTGCCAGTAGTATAGGCCGAGGGAACACTGAAGCTTTCTTT

j_gene: TRBJ2-2
abundance: -
d_gene: TRBD2
v_gene: TRBV30
CDR3aa: CAWSGLAGALNTGELFF
CDR3nt: TGTGCCTGGAGTGGACTAGCGGGGGCCCTCAACACCGGGGAGCTGTTTTTT

j_gene: TRBJ2-7
abundance: -
d_gene: -
v_gene: TRBV2
CDR3aa: CASSPPLGPEQYF
CDR3nt: TGTGCCAGCAGCCCCCCTCTGGGCCCCGAGCAGTACTTC

j_gene: TRBJ2-3
abundance: once
d_gene: -
v_gene: TRBV6-5
CDR3aa: CASSYGQGVGPDTQYF
CDR3nt: TGTGCCAGCAGTTACGGACAAGGAGTAGGCCCAGATACGCAGTATTTT

j_gene: TRBJ1-1
abundance: -
d_gene: -
v_gene: TRBV5-1
CDR3aa: CASSLVSPNTEAFF
CDR3nt: TGCGCCAGCAGCTTGGTCAGTCCTAACACTGAAGCTTTCTTT

j_gene: TRBJ1-1
abundance: -
d_gene: TRBD1
v_gene: TRBV3-1/TRBV3-2
CDR3aa: CASSFLGDSEAFF
CDR3nt: TGTGCCAGCAGCTTTTTAGGGGACAGTGAAGCTTTCTTT

j_gene: TRBJ2-1
abundance: once
d_gene: -
v_gene: TRBV5-5
CDR3aa: CASSLAGRSRGTYEQFF
CDR3nt: TGTGCCAGCAGCTTGGCCGGGAGATCTCGGGGTACGTATGAGCAGTTCTTC

j_gene: TRBJ2-2
abundance: -
d_gene: TRBD1
v_gene: TRBV19
CDR3aa: CASSRTGGDAGELFF
CDR3nt: TGTGCCAGTAGTAGGACAGGGGGCGACGCCGGGGAGCTGTTTTTT

j_gene: TRBJ1-1
abundance: -
d_gene: -
v_gene: TRBV5-6
CDR3aa: CASSLVDFTEAFF
CDR3nt: TGTGCCAGCAGCTTGGTCGACTTCACTGAAGCTTTCTTT

j_gene: TRBJ2-3
abundance: -
d_gene: -
v_gene: TRBV6-5
CDR3aa: CASTRPGADTQYF
CDR3nt: TGTGCCAGCACACGGCCGGGGGCAGATACGCAGTATTTT

j_gene: TRBJ1-2
abundance: -
d_gene: TRBD1
v_gene: TRBV6-2/TRBV6-3
CDR3aa: CASSRDPGTGSNYGYTF
CDR3nt: TGTGCCAGCAGTCGCGACCCTGGGACAGGAAGTAACTATGGCTACACCTTC

j_gene: TRBJ2-7
abundance: -
d_gene: -
v_gene: TRBV6-5
CDR3aa: CASSQVPRDSYEQYF
CDR3nt: TGTGCCAGCAGCCAGGTACCCAGGGATAGTTACGAGCAGTACTTC

j_gene: TRBJ1-3
abundance: -
d_gene: -
v_gene: TRBV6-5
CDR3aa: CASSYSLGLGNTIYF
CDR3nt: TGTGCCAGCAGTTACTCTTTGGGGCTCGGAAACACCATATATTTT

j_gene: TRBJ2-7
abundance: -
d_gene: -
v_gene: TRBV19
CDR3aa: CASSIGDNSYEQYF
CDR3nt: TGTGCCAGTAGTATCGGTGACAACTCCTACGAGCAGTACTTC

j_gene: TRBJ2-7
abundance: -
d_gene: -
v_gene: TRBV30
CDR3aa: CAWSAGGIPYEQYF
CDR3nt: TGTGCCTGGAGTGCGGGCGGGATCCCCTACGAGCAGTACTTC

j_gene: TRBJ1-1
abundance: -
d_gene: TRBD1
v_gene: TRBV7-9
CDR3aa: CASSYRQGAEAFF
CDR3nt: TGTGCCAGCAGCTATCGACAGGGGGCTGAAGCTTTCTTT

j_gene: TRBJ1-1
abundance: -
d_gene: TRBD1
v_gene: TRBV18
CDR3aa: CASSGTENTEAFF
CDR3nt: TGTGCCAGCTCCGGGACAGAGAACACTGAAGCTTTCTTT

j_gene: TRBJ2-3
abundance: -
d_gene: TRBD1
v_gene: TRBV29-1
CDR3aa: CSVAPGDRGMGDTQYF
CDR3nt: TGCAGCGTGGCTCCCGGAGACAGGGGAATGGGAGATACGCAGTATTTT

j_gene: TRBJ2-1
abundance: -
d_gene: -
v_gene: TRBV7-7
CDR3aa: CASSLAGKYNEQFF
CDR3nt: TGTGCCAGCAGCTTAGCCGGGAAATACAATGAGCAGTTCTTC

j_gene: TRBJ2-5
abundance: -
d_gene: -
v_gene: TRBV7-8
CDR3aa: CASSKRDSTQETQYF
CDR3nt: TGTGCCAGCAGCAAAAGAGACTCCACCCAAGAGACCCAGTACTTC

j_gene: TRBJ1-5
abundance: -
d_gene: -
v_gene: TRBV28
CDR3aa: CASSWQGNQPQHF
CDR3nt: TGTGCCAGCAGTTGGCAGGGGAATCAGCCCCAGCATTTT

j_gene: TRBJ2-7
abundance: -
d_gene: TRBD1
v_gene: TRBV6-5
CDR3aa: CASRTGPSYEQYF
CDR3nt: TGTGCCAGCAGGACAGGGCCAAGCTACGAGCAGTACTTC

j_gene: TRBJ2-2
abundance: -
d_gene: TRBD2
v_gene: TRBV3-1/TRBV3-2
CDR3aa: CASTLRAGDTGELFF
CDR3nt: TGTGCCAGCACCCTCCGAGCGGGGGACACCGGGGAGCTGTTTTTT

j_gene: TRBJ1-5
abundance: once
d_gene: TRBD1
v_gene: TRBV6-5
CDR3aa: CASNVRTGENQPQHF
CDR3nt: TGTGCCAGCAATGTAAGGACAGGGGAAAATCAGCCCCAGCATTTT

j_gene: TRBJ2-7
abundance: -
d_gene: TRBD1
v_gene: TRBV27
CDR3aa: CASRSGGRAYEQYF
CDR3nt: TGTGCCAGCAGGTCAGGGGGTAGGGCCTACGAGCAGTACTTC

j_gene: TRBJ2-1
abundance: -
d_gene: TRBD2
v_gene: TRBV9
CDR3aa: CASSPRLAGGLYNEQFF
CDR3nt: TGTGCCAGCAGCCCCAGACTAGCGGGGGGTCTTTATAATGAGCAGTTCTTC

j_gene: TRBJ1-1
abundance: -
d_gene: -
v_gene: TRBV10-3
CDR3aa: CAISESPGVTEAFF
CDR3nt: TGTGCCATCAGTGAGTCGCCAGGGGTCACTGAAGCTTTCTTT

j_gene: TRBJ1-3
abundance: few
d_gene: -
v_gene: TRBV5-4
CDR3aa: CASRNRSSGNTIYF
CDR3nt: TGTGCCAGCAGAAACAGGAGCTCTGGAAACACCATATATTTT

j_gene: TRBJ1-5
abundance: -
d_gene: -
v_gene: TRBV7-9
CDR3aa: CASSLAVGPADSNQPQHF
CDR3nt: TGTGCCAGCAGCTTAGCAGTGGGCCCAGCCGATAGCAATCAGCCCCAGCATTTT

j_gene: TRBJ2-7
abundance: -
d_gene: TRBD1
v_gene: TRBV5-1
CDR3aa: CASSLGDRVEQYF
CDR3nt: TGCGCCAGCAGCTTGGGGGACAGGGTCGAGCAGTACTTC

j_gene: TRBJ1-2
abundance: -
d_gene: -
v_gene: TRBV2
CDR3aa: CASSNEVGYTF
CDR3nt: TGTGCCAGCAGCAACGAGGTTGGCTACACCTTC

j_gene: TRBJ2-7
abundance: -
d_gene: -
v_gene: TRBV14
CDR3aa: CASSRLGRGTYEQYF
CDR3nt: TGTGCCAGCAGCCGGCTAGGTAGGGGGACGTACGAGCAGTACTTC

j_gene: TRBJ1-1
abundance: once
d_gene: -
v_gene: TRBV6-6
CDR3aa: CASSYQDTEAFF
CDR3nt: TGTGCCAGCAGTTACCAGGACACTGAAGCTTTCTTT

j_gene: TRBJ1-2
abundance: -
d_gene: -
v_gene: TRBV5-1
CDR3aa: CASSLTDYGYTF
CDR3nt: TGCGCCAGCAGCCTGACAGACTATGGCTACACCTTC

j_gene: TRBJ1-5
abundance: -
d_gene: -
v_gene: TRBV5-5
CDR3aa: CASSRGQENQPQHF
CDR3nt: TGTGCCAGCAGCCGGGGACAAGAGAATCAGCCCCAGCATTTT

j_gene: TRBJ2-7
abundance: -
d_gene: -
v_gene: TRBV6-1
CDR3aa: CASSEGGDEQYF
CDR3nt: TGTGCCAGCAGTGAAGGAGGAGACGAGCAGTACTTC

j_gene: TRBJ2-1
abundance: -
d_gene: TRBD1
v_gene: TRBV7-9
CDR3aa: CASRPGTGDPLPYNEQFF
CDR3nt: TGTGCCAGCAGACCCGGGACAGGGGACCCTTTGCCGTACAATGAGCAGTTCTTC

j_gene: TRBJ2-1
abundance: once
d_gene: -
v_gene: TRBV7-2
CDR3aa: CASSLQGNEQFF
CDR3nt: TGTGCCAGCAGCCTACAGGGCAATGAGCAGTTCTTC

j_gene: TRBJ2-3
abundance: -
d_gene: -
v_gene: TRBV19
CDR3aa: CASSIDLTIPDTQYF
CDR3nt: TGTGCCAGTAGTATAGATCTAACCATACCAGATACGCAGTATTTT

j_gene: TRBJ1-6
abundance: -
d_gene: -
v_gene: TRBV30
CDR3aa: CAWRAVLSYNSPLHF
CDR3nt: TGTGCCTGGAGGGCGGTCCTCTCCTATAATTCACCCCTCCACTTT

j_gene: TRBJ1-4
abundance: once
d_gene: -
v_gene: TRBV9
CDR3aa: CASSVGAAAGEKLFF
CDR3nt: TGTGCCAGCAGCGTAGGTGCAGCGGCGGGTGAAAAACTGTTTTTT

j_gene: TRBJ2-3
abundance: -
d_gene: -
v_gene: TRBV28
CDR3aa: CASSLYTGSTDTQYF
CDR3nt: TGTGCCAGCAGTTTATATACGGGGAGCACAGATACGCAGTATTTT

j_gene: TRBJ1-2
abundance: -
d_gene: -
v_gene: TRBV9
CDR3aa: CASSPSNYGYTF
CDR3nt: TGTGCCAGCAGCCCCAGTAACTATGGCTACACCTTC

j_gene: TRBJ2-6
abundance: -
d_gene: -
v_gene: TRBV12-3/TRBV12-4
CDR3aa: CASIPSGSGVLTF
CDR3nt: TGTGCCAGCATTCCGTCGGGGTCGGGCGTCCTGACTTTC

j_gene: TRBJ1-6
abundance: -
d_gene: -
v_gene: TRBV28
CDR3aa: CASTPRVNDSPLHF
CDR3nt: TGTGCCAGCACTCCCCGGGTTAACGATTCACCCCTCCACTTT

j_gene: TRBJ2-7
abundance: -
d_gene: TRBD1
v_gene: TRBV30
CDR3aa: CAWSVKDRAHEQYF
CDR3nt: TGTGCCTGGAGTGTAAAGGACAGGGCCCACGAGCAGTACTTC

j_gene: TRBJ1-5
abundance: once
d_gene: -
v_gene: TRBV21-1
CDR3aa: CASSYSGQGSSLNQPQHF
CDR3nt: TGTGCCAGCAGCTATAGCGGGCAGGGGTCCTCCTTAAATCAGCCCCAGCATTTT

j_gene: TRBJ2-1
abundance: -
d_gene: TRBD2
v_gene: TRBV5-4
CDR3aa: CASSPNPTSWDEQFF
CDR3nt: TGTGCCAGCAGCCCGAACCCGACTAGCTGGGATGAGCAGTTCTTC

j_gene: TRBJ2-1
abundance: -
d_gene: TRBD2
v_gene: TRBV3-1/TRBV3-2
CDR3aa: CASSPTTAGGYNEQFF
CDR3nt: TGTGCCAGCAGCCCCACGACAGCGGGGGGTTACAATGAGCAGTTCTTC

j_gene: TRBJ1-3
abundance: -
d_gene: -
v_gene: TRBV7-2
CDR3aa: CASSLGVDRKVNTIYF
CDR3nt: TGTGCCAGCAGCTTAGGGGTCGACAGGAAGGTAAACACCATATATTTT